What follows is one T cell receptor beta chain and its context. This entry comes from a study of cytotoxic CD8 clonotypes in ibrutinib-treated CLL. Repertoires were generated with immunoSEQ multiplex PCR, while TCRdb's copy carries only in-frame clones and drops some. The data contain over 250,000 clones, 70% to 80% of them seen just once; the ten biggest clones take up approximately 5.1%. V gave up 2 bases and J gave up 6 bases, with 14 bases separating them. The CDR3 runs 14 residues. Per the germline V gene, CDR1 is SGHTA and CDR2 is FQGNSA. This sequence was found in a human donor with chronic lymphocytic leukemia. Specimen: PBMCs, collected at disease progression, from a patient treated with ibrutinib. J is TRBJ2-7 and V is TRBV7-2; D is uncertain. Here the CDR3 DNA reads TGTGCCAGCAGCTTACACCCCCCCCCGGGCGAGCAGTACTTC. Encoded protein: CASSLHPPPGEQYF.